This T cell receptor (beta chain) is drawn from a study of T-cell memory formation after mild COVID-19 (dated by TCRdb to the early 2020s). Context from the whole study: Most TCR sequence clusters were specific to one of the two donors. In two donors, T-cell clones that expanded and contracted after mild COVID-19 were tracked by sequencing TCRalpha and TCRbeta repertoires over time. Two young, previously healthy adult volunteers made up the cohort, one male and one female.

This clonotype was counted between two and nine times. Its antigen is currently not known. One base away there is no much larger clone; base qualities are not given. The full study reports these points: Contracting CD4+ clones appeared mostly in the CM and EM memory subsets, whereas CD8+ clones were enriched in EMRA. Whether the second-wave clones peaking on day 37 were SARS-CoV-2 specific was not confirmed. Only a couple of mild cases were covered by the study, and larger cohorts that include severe cases with pre-infection samples were considered necessary. Clones contracting from day 15 to 85 had balanced CD4/CD8 phenotypes, while a second wave expanding from day 15 to 37 was biased towards CD4+. Some responding clones were detected in pre-infection memory, suggesting pre-existing cross-reactive memory T cells joined the SARS-CoV-2 response.

Ficoll-Paque density gradient centrifugation was used to isolate PBMCs. V was cut back by 1 base and J by 7 bases, leaving a gap of 14 bases between them. Reading the germline V gene gives CDR1 SGHDN and CDR2 FVKESK. Reading from cysteine to phenylalanine, the CDR3 counts 15 amino acids. The entry retains the CDR3 DNA only, 45 bases that are in frame from base 1. The listed sequencing device is Illumina NovaSeq 6000. TCRalpha and TCRbeta cDNA libraries were built by 5'RACE with constant-segment primers, adding sample barcodes and unique molecular identifiers. Trizol reagent was used to extract RNA from every sample. Amplification of the libraries took two PCR steps, and the second step added a second sample barcode plus Illumina TruSeq adapters. The libraries were sequenced on an Illumina NovaSeq using 2 x 150 bp paired-end reads. In the authors' own workflow: The reads were demultiplexed and collapsed into UMI-guided consensus sequences using migec v1.2.7. With mixcr v2.1.11, UMI consensuses were aligned to TRA and TRB V and J templates and assembled into clonotypes. A clonotype was counted as expanded or contracted only when both edgeR and NoisET called the clonotype significant, with the noise models trained on biological replicates. For edgeR calls, a false discovery rate-adjusted p below 0.01 and a log2 fold-change threshold of 1 were applied. As an exploratory analysis of dynamics, max-normalized trajectories of the 1000 most abundant clonotypes were examined by PCA with hierarchical clustering. Each responding clone was given a CD4 or CD8 phenotype based on the CD4+ and CD8+ repertoires, which had been sequenced separately. TCRdb took the public reads, trimmed them with fastp at Q25, ran MiXCR for clone calling and kept in-frame beta chains. Merged by CDR3 protein, the rows form single entries marked with the most common genes and DNA. TCRdb, not the authors, supplied the V and J calls. The sample profile shows a few hundred thousand distinct CDR3 sequences; about a fifth of them were found once. Jointly, the top ten make up under 8.5% of the sample.

The chain is made from TRBV14 and TRBJ2-4; the D segment may tentatively be TRBD1 or TRBD2, each giving 6 matched bases. The clonotype originates from an adult woman who had mild COVID-19 (a few samples of this study predate the infection). The sample titles of this study are shuffled in the database, so cell type and time point are left out; the donor was told from shared clones. Sequences were obtained from PBMCs or a T cell subset sorted from them (not recorded which). DNA sequence: TGTGCCAGCAGCCAAGGCCCGACGGGGGCGAACATTCAGTACTTC. It is translated as CASSQGPTGANIQYF.